The clone carrying this T cell receptor beta chain was detected a few times. Its antigen is unidentified. The data belong to a study of cytomegalovirus exposure and HLA in healthy donors. Notes on the study in general: Researchers reported that a few CMV-associated chains were confirmed in vitro as CMV antigen-specific. CMV serostatus was the sole immune exposure information available. Earlier analysis looked at TCR beta V segments, and most were productive about 87% or about 30% of the time. Reports credit the classifier with highly specific, highly sensitive diagnosis of cytomegalovirus status.

The PCR was carried out with 60 Vbeta primers and 13 Jbeta primers. Repertoires were generated with immunoSEQ multiplex PCR, while TCRdb's copy carries only in-frame clones and drops some. The sample shows some 180,000 clones, 9.5% of them seen only once. Germline CDR1 is SNHLY and CDR2 is FYNNEI. Losses at the gene ends were 6 bases for V and 8 bases for J; bases not matched to a gene: 6. The CDR3 length is 12 residues. Sequences were obtained from PBMCs. This TCR derives from a woman younger than 45 in good health and CMV-seropositive. The rearrangement uses TRBV2 and TRBJ1-2; 7 bases agree with TRBD1. The CDR3 DNA sequence: TGTGCCAGCAGGGATTCAGGGGGAGGCTACACCTTC. This codes for CASRDSGGGYTF.